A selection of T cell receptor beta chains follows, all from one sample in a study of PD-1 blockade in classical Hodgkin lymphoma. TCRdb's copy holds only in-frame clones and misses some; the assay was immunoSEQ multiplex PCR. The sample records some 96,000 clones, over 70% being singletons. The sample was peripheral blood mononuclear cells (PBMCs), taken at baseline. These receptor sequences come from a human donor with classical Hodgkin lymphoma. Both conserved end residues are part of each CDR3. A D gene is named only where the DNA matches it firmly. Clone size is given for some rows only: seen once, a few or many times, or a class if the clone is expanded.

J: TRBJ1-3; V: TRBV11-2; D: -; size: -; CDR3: CASSLRTYSGNTIYF; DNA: TGTGCCAGCAGCTTACGGACCTACTCTGGAAACACCATATATTTT
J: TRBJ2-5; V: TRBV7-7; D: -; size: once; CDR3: CASSYTHDWGETQYF; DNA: TGTGCCAGCAGCTATACCCACGACTGGGGAGAGACCCAGTACTTC
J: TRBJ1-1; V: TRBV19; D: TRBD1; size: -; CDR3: CASSMGTGTDHAFF; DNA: TGTGCCAGTAGTATGGGTACCGGGACAGACCACGCTTTCTTT
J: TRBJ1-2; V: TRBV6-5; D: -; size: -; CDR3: CASSYSTGPYGYTF; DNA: TGTGCCAGCAGTTACTCAACAGGTCCTTATGGCTACACCTTC
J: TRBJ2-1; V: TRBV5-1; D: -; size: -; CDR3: CASSLGQSSYNEQFF; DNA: TGCGCCAGCAGCTTGGGACAGAGCTCCTACAATGAGCAGTTCTTC
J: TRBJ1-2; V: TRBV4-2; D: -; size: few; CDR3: CASSRSPSGPDVYGYTF; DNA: TGTGCCAGCAGCCGTAGCCCGTCGGGTCCAGATGTTTATGGCTACACCTTC
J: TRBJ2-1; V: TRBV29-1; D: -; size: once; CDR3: CSARADYNEQFF; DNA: TGCAGCGCTAGGGCAGACTACAATGAGCAGTTCTTC
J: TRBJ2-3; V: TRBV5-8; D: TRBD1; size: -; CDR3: CASSLRTGVTDTQYF; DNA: TGTGCCAGCAGCTTACGGACAGGGGTTACAGATACGCAGTATTTT
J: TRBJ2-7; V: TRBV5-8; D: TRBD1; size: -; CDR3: CASSETGTEKWMQYF; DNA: TGTGCCAGCAGCGAGACCGGGACAGAGAAATGGATGCAGTACTTC
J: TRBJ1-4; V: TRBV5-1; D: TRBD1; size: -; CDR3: CASSLAGTGDEKLFF; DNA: TGCGCCAGCAGCTTGGCCGGGACAGGGGATGAAAAACTGTTTTTT
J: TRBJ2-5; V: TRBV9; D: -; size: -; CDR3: CASSVGARSQETQYF; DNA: TGTGCCAGCAGCGTAGGGGCGCGGAGCCAAGAGACCCAGTACTTC
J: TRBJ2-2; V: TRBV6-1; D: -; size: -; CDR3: CASSAQGFTGELFF; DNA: TGTGCCAGCAGTGCACAAGGGTTCACCGGGGAGCTGTTTTTT
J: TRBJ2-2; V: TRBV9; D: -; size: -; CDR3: CASSPAGTPIGELFF; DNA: TGTGCCAGCAGCCCCGCCGGGACTCCTATTGGGGAGCTGTTTTTT
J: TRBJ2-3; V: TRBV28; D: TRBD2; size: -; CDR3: CASTPAGTSGTDTQYF; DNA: TGTGCCAGCACCCCCGCCGGGACTAGCGGCACAGATACGCAGTATTTT
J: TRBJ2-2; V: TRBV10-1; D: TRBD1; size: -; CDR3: CASSELQGTGELFF; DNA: TGCGCCAGCAGTGAGTTACAGGGGACCGGGGAGCTGTTTTTT
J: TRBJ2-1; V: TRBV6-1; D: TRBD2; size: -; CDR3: CASSGEGRSGNEQFF; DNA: TGTGCCAGCAGTGGGGAGGGGAGGTCAGGGAATGAGCAGTTCTTC
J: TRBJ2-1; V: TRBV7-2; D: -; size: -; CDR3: CASSHIYRQGTYYDEQFF; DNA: TGTGCCAGCAGCCATATATATAGGCAGGGTACCTATTACGATGAGCAGTTCTTC
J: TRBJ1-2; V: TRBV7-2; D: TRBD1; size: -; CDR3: CASSLRTGGALPYGYTF; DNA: TGTGCCAGCAGCTTACGAACAGGGGGCGCCTTGCCTTATGGCTACACCTTC
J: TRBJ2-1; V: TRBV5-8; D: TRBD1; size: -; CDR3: CASSTTGWEFSLF; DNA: TGTGCCAGCAGCACGACAGGGTGGGAGTTCAGCCTCTTC
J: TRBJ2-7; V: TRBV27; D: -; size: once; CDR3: CATPGGQPPCEQYF; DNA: TGTGCCACCCCAGGCGGACAGCCCCCCTGCGAGCAGTACTTC
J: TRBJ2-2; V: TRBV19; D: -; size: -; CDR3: CASKAPGPGELFF; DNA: TGTGCCAGTAAGGCACCTGGTCCCGGGGAGCTGTTTTTT
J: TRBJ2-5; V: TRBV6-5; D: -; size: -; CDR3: CASFRGETQYF; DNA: TGTGCCAGCTTCCGCGGGGAGACCCAGTACTTC
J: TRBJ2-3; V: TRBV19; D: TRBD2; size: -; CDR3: CASSIDRAGAADTQYF; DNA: TGTGCCAGTAGTATAGATCGGGCGGGAGCAGCAGATACGCAGTATTTT
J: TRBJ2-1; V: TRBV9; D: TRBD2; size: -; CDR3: CASSVVTGLAPHEQFF; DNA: TGTGCCAGCAGCGTAGTGACCGGACTAGCTCCCCATGAGCAGTTCTTC
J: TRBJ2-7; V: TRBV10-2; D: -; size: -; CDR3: CASSEWGSGRDF; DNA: TGCGCCAGCAGTGAATGGGGGAGCGGACGGGACTTC
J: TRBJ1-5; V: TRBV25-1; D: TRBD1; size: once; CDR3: CASSAGGRGVGNQPQHF; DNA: TGTGCCAGCAGTGCAGGGGGACGAGGAGTAGGCAATCAGCCCCAGCATTTT
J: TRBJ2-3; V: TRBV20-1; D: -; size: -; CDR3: CSARITDTQYF; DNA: TGCAGTGCTAGGATCACAGATACGCAGTATTTT
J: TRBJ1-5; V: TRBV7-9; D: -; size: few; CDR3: CASSLVGGPQHF; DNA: TGTGCCAGCAGTCTCGTTGGGGGGCCCCAGCATTTT
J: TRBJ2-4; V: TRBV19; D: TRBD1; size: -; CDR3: CASRDRGYIQYF; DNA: TGTGCCAGTCGGGACAGGGGATACATTCAGTACTTC
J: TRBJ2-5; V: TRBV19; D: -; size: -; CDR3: CASSISTGTKEETQYF; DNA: TGTGCCAGTAGTATCAGCACCGGGACAAAGGAGGAGACCCAGTACTTC
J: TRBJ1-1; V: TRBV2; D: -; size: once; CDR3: CASSVKVGTEAFF; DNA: TGTGCCAGCAGTGTGAAGGTAGGGACTGAAGCTTTCTTT
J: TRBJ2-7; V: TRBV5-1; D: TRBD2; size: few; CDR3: CASSLDGLAYEQYF; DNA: TGCGCCAGCAGCTTGGATGGACTAGCGTACGAGCAGTACTTC
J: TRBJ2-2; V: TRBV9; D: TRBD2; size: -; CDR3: CASSPRLAGEPRLRAGELFF; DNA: TGTGCCAGCAGCCCAAGACTAGCGGGAGAGCCCCGTTTGCGGGCCGGGGAGCTGTTTTTT
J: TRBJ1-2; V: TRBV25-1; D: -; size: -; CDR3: CASSEGGGVFGGYTF; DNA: TGTGCCAGCAGTGAAGGGGGAGGGGTATTTGGTGGCTACACCTTC
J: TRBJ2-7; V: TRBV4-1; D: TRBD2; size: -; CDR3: CASSQDQGRAYEQYF; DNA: TGCGCCAGCAGCCAAGATCAAGGGAGGGCTTACGAGCAGTACTTC
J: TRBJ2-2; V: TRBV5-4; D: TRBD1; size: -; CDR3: CASSLKTGGNTGELFF; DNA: TGTGCCAGCAGCTTGAAAACAGGGGGGAACACCGGGGAGCTGTTTTTT
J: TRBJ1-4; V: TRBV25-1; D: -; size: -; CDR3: CASRGSLPREKLFF; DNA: TGTGCCAGCAGGGGATCCCTCCCACGGGAAAAACTGTTTTTT
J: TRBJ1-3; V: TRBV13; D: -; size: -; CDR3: CASSTRTAGNTIYF; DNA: TGTGCCAGCAGCACCCGGACAGCTGGAAACACCATATATTTT
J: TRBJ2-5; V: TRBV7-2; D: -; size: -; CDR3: CASSYPGTRSFQYF; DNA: TGTGCCAGCAGCTACCCCGGGACCAGGAGTTTCCAGTACTTC
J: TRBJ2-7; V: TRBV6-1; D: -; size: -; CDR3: CASSEGGASSYEQYF; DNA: TGTGCCAGCAGTGAAGGAGGCGCGAGCTCCTACGAGCAGTACTTC
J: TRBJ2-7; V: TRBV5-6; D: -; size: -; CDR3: CASSLGGITYEQYF; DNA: TGTGCCAGCAGCTTGGGGGGGATCACCTACGAGCAGTACTTC
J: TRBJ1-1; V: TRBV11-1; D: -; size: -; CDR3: CASSRLGGSEAFF; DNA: TGTGCCAGCAGCCGCCTCGGAGGGTCTGAAGCTTTCTTT
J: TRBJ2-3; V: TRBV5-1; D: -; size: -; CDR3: CASSLDPSMGTQYF; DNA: TGCGCCAGCAGCTTGGATCCCTCAATGGGGACGCAGTATTTT
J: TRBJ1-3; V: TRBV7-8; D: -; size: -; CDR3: CASSAFSVSGNTIYF; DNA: TGTGCCAGCAGCGCATTTTCCGTCTCTGGAAACACCATATATTTT
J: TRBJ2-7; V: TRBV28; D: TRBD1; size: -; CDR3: CASSLTGAIWEQYF; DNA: TGTGCCAGCAGTTTAACAGGGGCGATCTGGGAGCAGTACTTC
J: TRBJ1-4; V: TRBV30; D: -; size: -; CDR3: CAWSAGVFNEKLFF; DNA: TGTGCCTGGAGTGCCGGGGTTTTTAATGAAAAACTGTTTTTT
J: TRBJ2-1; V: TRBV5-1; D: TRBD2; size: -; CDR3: CASSLATGGYNEQFF; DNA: TGCGCCAGCAGCTTGGCAACGGGGGGCTACAATGAGCAGTTCTTC
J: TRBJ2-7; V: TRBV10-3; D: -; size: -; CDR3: CAISAGAQQYF; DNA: TGTGCCATCAGTGCTGGGGCCCAGCAGTACTTC
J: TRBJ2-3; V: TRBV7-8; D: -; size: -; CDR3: CASSLEDTQYF; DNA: TGTGCCAGCAGCTTGGAAGATACGCAGTATTTT
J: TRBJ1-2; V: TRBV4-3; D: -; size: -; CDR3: CASSQDMAVSYGYTF; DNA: TGCGCCAGCAGCCAAGATATGGCAGTATCTTATGGCTACACCTTC
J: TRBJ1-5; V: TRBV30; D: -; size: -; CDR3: CAWSVGDQPQHF; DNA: TGTGCCTGGAGTGTAGGGGATCAGCCCCAGCATTTT
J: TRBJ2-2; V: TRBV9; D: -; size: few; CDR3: CASSVQVTGELFF; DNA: TGTGCCAGCAGCGTACAGGTCACCGGGGAGCTGTTTTTT
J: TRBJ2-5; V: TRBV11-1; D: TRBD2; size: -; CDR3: CASSVSPLAAQETQYF; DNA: TGTGCCAGCAGCGTCTCCCCACTAGCGGCGCAAGAGACCCAGTACTTC
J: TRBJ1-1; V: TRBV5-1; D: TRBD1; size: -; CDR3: CASSLAGTGNTEAFF; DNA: TGCGCCAGCAGCTTGGCCGGGACAGGGAACACTGAAGCTTTCTTT
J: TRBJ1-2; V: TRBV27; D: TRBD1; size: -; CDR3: CASGQGAYGYTF; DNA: TGTGCCAGCGGACAGGGTGCCTATGGCTACACCTTC
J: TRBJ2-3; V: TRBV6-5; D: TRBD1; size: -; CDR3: CASTGGLFGDTQYF; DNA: TGTGCCAGCACAGGGGGTTTGTTCGGAGATACGCAGTATTTT
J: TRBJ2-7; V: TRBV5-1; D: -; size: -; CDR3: CASSLGNRVHDEQYF; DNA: TGCGCCAGCAGCTTGGGGAACAGGGTTCACGACGAGCAGTACTTC
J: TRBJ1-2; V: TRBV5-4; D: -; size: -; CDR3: CASSLVAQNYGYTF; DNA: TGTGCCAGCAGCTTGGTCGCACAGAACTATGGCTACACCTTC